Sequencing of this T cell receptor (beta chain) was carried out in a study of beta chain features in type 1 diabetes. CDR1 LGHNA and CDR2 YSLEER come from the germline V gene. Trimming took 0 bases from V and 5 from J, leaving 7 bases between them. The CDR3 runs to 14 residues. Concerning this clone itself: The target antigen is unknown. At the DNA level, this CDR3 is encoded by other sequences in the same sample as well.

The isolated RNA, all of it, was reverse transcribed, so expressed TCRB transcripts were what got sequenced. The data were produced by immunoSEQ multiplex PCR, yet TCRdb's version contains in-frame clones alone and is incomplete. The top ten clones hold approximately 0.015% of a sample with about 360,000 clones, 10% to 15% of them seen once. Study-wide results and caveats: Possibly, sequencing cDNA over-represented cells that had high TCR expression levels.

Sequencing used naive CD4+ T cells from blood. The TCR was taken from a man younger than 35 in good health. J is TRBJ2-2 and V is TRBV4-3; D gene unclear. CDR3 region: CASSQDGRTGELFF. The CDR3 nucleotides are TGCGCCAGCAGCCAAGACGGTCGGACCGGGGAGCTGTTTTTT.